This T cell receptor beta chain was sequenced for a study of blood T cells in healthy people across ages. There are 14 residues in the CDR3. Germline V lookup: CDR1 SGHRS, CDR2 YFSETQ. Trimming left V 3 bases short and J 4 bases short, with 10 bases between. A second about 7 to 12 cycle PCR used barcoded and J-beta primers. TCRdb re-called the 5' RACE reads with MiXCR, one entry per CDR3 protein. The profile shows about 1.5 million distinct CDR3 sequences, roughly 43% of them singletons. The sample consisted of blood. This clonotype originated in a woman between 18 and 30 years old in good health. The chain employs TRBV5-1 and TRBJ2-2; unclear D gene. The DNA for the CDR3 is TGCGCCAGCAGCTCGGAAGTCGGCACCGGGGAGCTGTTTTTT. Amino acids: CASSSEVGTGELFF.